One sample yielded the 5 T cell receptor beta chains listed below, sequenced in a study of T cells after yellow fever vaccination. TCRdb processed the 5' RACE reads anew with MiXCR; each CDR3 protein has one entry. This sample carries some 250,000 distinct CDR3 sequences, over 3% of them seen once, and the ten largest clones take around 19%. The source was PBMCs, collected 15 days after the yellow fever booster vaccination. The receptors come from a man between 18 and 35 years old who received the YFV17D yellow fever vaccine.

This clonotype has at least ten counts. The chain is built from TRBV7-9 and TRBJ1-1, with no clear D. CDR3 length: 12 amino acids. The V gene's germline CDR1 is SEHNR and CDR2 FQNEAQ (reference sequence). Trimming removed 4 bases at V and 6 bases at J, with 9 bases between. CDR3 coding DNA: TGTGCCAGCAGCTCGCAGGCGCCTGAAGCTTTCTTT. Translation gives CASSSQAPEAFF.

This clonotype was seen at least ten times. This chain joins TRBV10-3 and TRBJ1-5, with D possibly matching TRBD1 (5 bases). The V gene lost 2 bases and the J gene lost 3 bases, with 11 bases spanning the gap. Germline CDR1 is ENHRY and CDR2 is SYGVKD. The CDR3 is 15 residues long. Written as DNA, the CDR3 is TGTGCCATCAGTGAGCCTGGGGGGGACAATCAGCCCCAGCATTTT. Translating it yields CAISEPGGDNQPQHF.

In its sample, this clonotype was seen many times. The chain joins TRBV7-2 to TRBJ2-7; D perhaps matches TRBD2 (6 bases). The V gene's germline CDR1 is SGHTA and CDR2 FQGNSA. Trimming removed 6 bases at V and 3 bases at J, with 12 bases between. This CDR3 spans 13 amino acids. DNA of the CDR3: TGTGCCAGCAGTAGAATGCGGGACTACGAGCAGTACGTC. It encodes CASSRMRDYEQYV.

This clonotype was counted at least ten times. The chain has TRBV12-3 or TRBV12-4 and TRBJ2-4; D is unclear. V dropped 6 bases and J dropped 0 bases, with 6 bases sitting between them. The CDR3 has 13 amino acids. The CDR3 DNA reads as TGTGCCAGCAGATATAGAGCCAAAAACATTCAGTACTTC. This translates into CASRYRAKNIQYF.

A note on this clonotype: A single base separates this from a much larger clone, so it may be a read error. The chain uses TRBV13 and TRBJ2-1, with TRBD1 as a possible D gene (7 bases). The tail of the sequence fits TRBJ2-7 better, so the J call may be wrong. The CDR3 covers 14 residues. The V gene's germline CDR1 is PRHDT and CDR2 FYEKMQ (reference sequence). CDR3 protein: CASRKAGGTNEQYF. CDR3 sequence (DNA): TGTGCCAGCAGGAAGGCAGGGGGGACCAATGAGCAGTACTTC.